This TCR beta chain was sequenced during a study of T cell responses to AZD1222 COVID-19 vaccine (dated by TCRdb to the early 2020s). For the study in its entirety: AZD1222 recipients given second doses at about 4 weeks or at about 12 weeks were pooled, since spike-specific TCR depth and breadth were not found to differ between the two schedules. Trial participants were enrolled by age into subgroups of 18-55, 56-69 and 70-plus years, and around 140, 26 and 57 TCR-sequenced participants, respectively, were included in these subgroups. A total of approximately 250 trial participants underwent TCR sequencing, of whom about 210 had received two doses of AZD1222 and around 25 had received two doses of the MenACWY control vaccine. What the authors observed across the whole study: Only five or six AZD1222 recipients were SARS-CoV-2 seropositive at baseline, limiting conclusions about previously exposed vaccinees. The 56-69-year group was small, and its depth increase did not reach significance, likely because of low power. Epitopes outside the regions mutated in the B.1.351 and B.1.1.7 variants were reportedly recognized by nearly half of the unique spike-specific TCRs. Spike-specific TCR breadth and depth rose significantly after two AZD1222 doses compared with day 0 and with MenACWY recipients. Most participants were white British and females outnumbered males, and the authors suggested that clonal diversity may have been underestimated. Because no day 14 peak-response samples were available, repertoires were characterized only after the peak T cell response. The whole spike protein was spanned by vaccine-associated CD4 TCRs, and dominant responses were seen in regions 160-218 and 743-854.

The CDR3 regions of human TCRbeta chains were analyzed by immunosequencing. Processing in the source paper ran as follows. Repertoire TCRs were matched against a reference library of SARS-CoV-2-specific TCRs generated with the MIRA antigen-specificity platform. Breadth meant the fraction of unique TCRs that were SARS-CoV-2-associated, whereas depth meant the fraction of total T cells that were SARS-CoV-2-associated. Each spike-specific TCR was assigned to its reactive spike region and to a CD4 or CD8 class using the MIRA data. Log10-transformed breadth and depth values were compared by one-way ANOVA with Sidak's multiple comparisons tests. Drawn from immuneACCESS, this table holds only the in-frame rearrangements with V and J called that TCRdb kept. Clones are partly lost; checked studies trace under half to an unresolved V gene and leave the rest unexplained. The DNA gave D and trimming, while V, J and clone size come from that table. The sample data list about 150,000 clones, and less than 95% of these were observed just once. The ten largest make up approximately 2% of the sample.

This specimen's time point label, interpreted: baseline before first vaccination. Samples from vaccinated people were obtained from the UK trials COV001 and COV002, which included a single-blind randomized controlled phase 2/3 trial of AZD1222 (ChAdOx1 nCoV-19) in healthy adults. For TCRbeta chain sequencing, PBMC samples from trial participants were taken at day 0 and at day 28 after the second dose. As for this clone: The antigen this receptor binds is unknown. One base away there is no much larger clone; base qualities are not given.

In the germline V gene, CDR1 corresponds to SGHTA and CDR2 to FQGNSA. V drops 5 bases and J drops 4 bases, leaving 20 bases in between. The CDR3 runs 16 amino acids, cysteine and phenylalanine included. Only the CDR3 DNA is retained, 48 bases long and in frame from the first base. The TCR sequence derives from an adult in good health. The rearranged segments are TRBV7-2 and TRBJ1-2, and perhaps TRBD1 as D gene, on 6 matching bases. Source: peripheral blood, taken on day 0 of AZD1222 vaccination. Read as DNA, the sequence is TGTGCCAGCAGCCGTAGGACAGAAGGTTGGGCCTATGGCTACACCTTC. Translated, this gives CASSRRTEGWAYGYTF.